Listed below are T cell receptor beta chains from one sample, sequenced in a study of early T cells in non-severe SARS-CoV-2 infection. A single record per CDR3 protein comes from TCRdb applying MiXCR to the 5' RACE reads. In the table there are roughly 34,000 distinct CDR3 sequences, roughly 4.5% of which are singletons. The sequenced sample consisted of whole blood. These receptors originate from an adult who was a healthcare worker with PCR-confirmed SARS-CoV-2 infection or an uninfected control (not recorded which). Both conserved end residues are part of each CDR3. Fields, in order: J gene, V gene, clone size, CDR3 protein. Some rows mark clone size as missing; the rest say once, few, many or name a class of expanded clone.

j_gene: TRBJ1-2
v_gene: TRBV12-3/TRBV12-4
abundance: .
CDR3aa: CASSQTNYGYTF

j_gene: TRBJ2-5
v_gene: TRBV7-6
abundance: many
CDR3aa: CASSKNDETQYF

j_gene: TRBJ2-5
v_gene: TRBV7-9
abundance: .
CDR3aa: CASSLESETQYF

j_gene: TRBJ2-4
v_gene: TRBV4-1
abundance: many
CDR3aa: CASSPTSGGAKNIQYF

j_gene: TRBJ1-1
v_gene: TRBV5-5
abundance: many
CDR3aa: CASSLFPGSGNTEAFF

j_gene: TRBJ1-1
v_gene: TRBV27
abundance: many
CDR3aa: CASSLSGGEAFF

j_gene: TRBJ1-1
v_gene: TRBV7-2
abundance: many
CDR3aa: CASSEQGYTEAFF

j_gene: TRBJ1-5
v_gene: TRBV28
abundance: many
CDR3aa: CASSLYPVNQPQHF

j_gene: TRBJ1-3
v_gene: TRBV11-2
abundance: .
CDR3aa: CASSLARFSGNTIYF

j_gene: TRBJ1-5
v_gene: TRBV12-3/TRBV12-4
abundance: many
CDR3aa: CASSQTSANQPQHF

j_gene: TRBJ2-3
v_gene: TRBV28
abundance: many
CDR3aa: CAISQWAGGPDTQYF

j_gene: TRBJ2-7
v_gene: TRBV18
abundance: few
CDR3aa: CASSPPDSVFYEQYF

j_gene: TRBJ1-5
v_gene: TRBV6-2/TRBV6-3
abundance: many
CDR3aa: CASNTGSNQPQHF

j_gene: TRBJ2-1
v_gene: TRBV29-1
abundance: many
CDR3aa: CSAGGLAGNYEQFF

j_gene: TRBJ1-1
v_gene: TRBV14
abundance: .
CDR3aa: CACSQEYRGDMNTEAFF

j_gene: TRBJ1-1
v_gene: TRBV12-3/TRBV12-4
abundance: many
CDR3aa: CASSFLEVSNTEAFF

j_gene: TRBJ2-1
v_gene: TRBV6-5
abundance: few
CDR3aa: CASSYDEGAEQFF

j_gene: TRBJ2-7
v_gene: TRBV12-3/TRBV12-4
abundance: many
CDR3aa: CASSWDSRTYEQYF

j_gene: TRBJ1-5
v_gene: TRBV20-1
abundance: medium-sized
CDR3aa: CSAPESGGARGPQHF

j_gene: TRBJ1-4
v_gene: TRBV3-1
abundance: many
CDR3aa: CASSQERGRNEKLFF

j_gene: TRBJ2-5
v_gene: TRBV28
abundance: many
CDR3aa: CASSYLLAGPTQYF

j_gene: TRBJ2-1
v_gene: TRBV10-1
abundance: many
CDR3aa: CASSAGGSYNEQFF

j_gene: TRBJ2-5
v_gene: TRBV7-2
abundance: .
CDR3aa: CASSLPPRQETQYF

j_gene: TRBJ1-1
v_gene: TRBV7-3
abundance: many
CDR3aa: CASSLNGEGTEAFF

j_gene: TRBJ2-5
v_gene: TRBV20-1
abundance: many
CDR3aa: CSARITGTSVSKETQYF

j_gene: TRBJ2-7
v_gene: TRBV12-3/TRBV12-4
abundance: few
CDR3aa: CASSLGTPSYEQYF

j_gene: TRBJ2-3
v_gene: TRBV7-9
abundance: few
CDR3aa: CAGGGIADTQYF

j_gene: TRBJ2-1
v_gene: TRBV29-1
abundance: many
CDR3aa: CSVDGMGLAAYNEQFF

j_gene: TRBJ2-5
v_gene: TRBV11-2
abundance: .
CDR3aa: CASSLDIGQGPQTQYF

j_gene: TRBJ1-4
v_gene: TRBV4-3
abundance: .
CDR3aa: CASSQDSQHEKLFF

j_gene: TRBJ1-1
v_gene: TRBV4-3
abundance: many
CDR3aa: CASSQEVNTEAFF

j_gene: TRBJ2-2
v_gene: TRBV7-8
abundance: many
CDR3aa: CASSFGPGTGELFF

j_gene: TRBJ1-1
v_gene: TRBV12-3/TRBV12-4
abundance: many
CDR3aa: CASSLQLPNTEAFF

j_gene: TRBJ2-6
v_gene: TRBV30
abundance: many
CDR3aa: CAWSGSSGGANVLTF

j_gene: TRBJ2-3
v_gene: TRBV4-1
abundance: few
CDR3aa: CASSQEGRSTDTQYF

j_gene: TRBJ2-2
v_gene: TRBV11-2
abundance: .
CDR3aa: CASSLWSRGTGELFF

j_gene: TRBJ2-1
v_gene: TRBV27
abundance: many
CDR3aa: CASSLGAGPNNEQFF

j_gene: TRBJ2-5
v_gene: TRBV30
abundance: many
CDR3aa: CAWSAGRETQYF

j_gene: TRBJ1-4
v_gene: TRBV20-1
abundance: many
CDR3aa: CSARVRPGINEKLFF

j_gene: TRBJ2-2
v_gene: TRBV7-7
abundance: few
CDR3aa: CASSPAGVGTGELFF

j_gene: TRBJ2-1
v_gene: TRBV7-9
abundance: many
CDR3aa: CASSLSPGQGFNEQFF

j_gene: TRBJ2-6
v_gene: TRBV5-4
abundance: many
CDR3aa: CASSPQGVGANVLTF

j_gene: TRBJ2-3
v_gene: TRBV6-1
abundance: many
CDR3aa: CASSERGGGYF

j_gene: TRBJ1-4
v_gene: TRBV4-1
abundance: many
CDR3aa: CASSQDGQGNLPVGEKLFF

j_gene: TRBJ1-5
v_gene: TRBV12-3/TRBV12-4
abundance: many
CDR3aa: CASSLRQRNQPQHF

j_gene: TRBJ2-3
v_gene: TRBV5-6
abundance: many
CDR3aa: CASSRTSGGTDTQYF

j_gene: TRBJ1-5
v_gene: TRBV24-1
abundance: many
CDR3aa: CATSLGSSNQPQHF

j_gene: TRBJ2-2
v_gene: TRBV7-9
abundance: .
CDR3aa: CASSLKGRRAPMDTGELFF

j_gene: TRBJ2-3
v_gene: TRBV4-3
abundance: many
CDR3aa: CASSQGWRTDTQYF

j_gene: TRBJ2-2
v_gene: TRBV4-1
abundance: many
CDR3aa: CASSHGTLETSNTGELFF

j_gene: TRBJ2-5
v_gene: TRBV7-2
abundance: many
CDR3aa: CASSLGPGTMETQYF

j_gene: TRBJ2-1
v_gene: TRBV3-1
abundance: many
CDR3aa: CASSRWGTSGNEQFF

j_gene: TRBJ2-3
v_gene: TRBV28
abundance: many
CDR3aa: CASSLAGSSTDTQYF